This T cell receptor beta chain emerged from a study of cytomegalovirus exposure and HLA in healthy donors. Clones were read by immunoSEQ multiplex PCR, and TCRdb kept only the in-frame ones, dropping some. This table has more than 120,000 clones, roughly 86% appearing once. About this clone: Its antigen is still unknown.

Whole-study results and caveats: The investigators catalogued 150 or so TCR beta chains as cytomegalovirus-associated.

Sequencing was carried out using PBMCs. The receptor was isolated from a man younger than 35 in good health and CMV-seropositive.

The CDR3 DNA follows: TGCGCCAGCAGCTTGGGACAGGGTCTGAACTATGGCTACACCTTC. As protein: CASSLGQGLNYGYTF. V is TRBV5-1 and J is TRBJ1-2; TRBD1 matches 7 bases. V was pared by 0 bases and J by 2 bases, with 4 bases of the junction left unmatched. Germline CDR1 and CDR2: SGHRS and YFSETQ. The CDR3 spans 15 residues.